These 4 T cell receptor beta chains came from one sample sequenced in a study of blood T cell repertoires in COVID-19. Assay: immunoSEQ multiplex PCR; the TCRdb copy retains only in-frame clones and omits some. The profile shows more than 150,000 clones, 70% to 90% of them singletons. Sequenced: peripheral blood. The receptors were sampled from a man aged 35-49 years with active or convalescent COVID-19.

V usage is TRBV7-6 and J usage is TRBJ2-3, with TRBD1 identical over 8 bases. V trimming: 9 bases; J trimming: 5 bases; junction bases outside the gene matches: 10. The germline V gene encodes CDR1 SGHVS and CDR2 FNYEAQ. CDR3 length equals 14 residues. CDR3 nucleotides: TGTGCCAGTAGATCCGGGACAGGAGGAGATACGCAGTATTTT. Protein sequence: CASRSGTGGDTQYF.

This clone is medium-sized (0.01 to 0.1%). The chain recombines TRBV3-1 (or the pseudogene TRBV3-2) with TRBJ2-7; 8 bases are shared with TRBD2. Germline-derived CDR1 and CDR2 are LGHDT and YNNKEL (reference sequence). J gave up 3 bases and V 4 bases, and 14 bases lay outside the gene matches. This CDR3 contains 17 residues. The CDR3 protein is CASSPIGGGANFYEQYF. CDR3 DNA sequence: TGTGCCAGCAGCCCAATCGGGGGGGGAGCTAACTTCTACGAGCAGTACTTC.

CDR3 loop: CASSPAGAGRNEKLFF. DNA for the CDR3: TGTGCCAGCAGCCCCGCCGGTGCCGGGAGGAATGAAAAACTGTTTTTT. The rearrangement joins TRBV5-5 to TRBJ1-4, with no clear D. CDR3 size: 16 residues. The V and J ends lost 4 bases and 5 bases respectively, with 18 bases between them. Germline lookup yields CDR1 SGHKS and CDR2 YYEKEE (reference sequence).

This sequence joins TRBV11-2 and TRBJ1-1; TRBD1 matches 7 bases. This CDR3 comprises 14 residues. Trimming took 6 bases from V and 2 from J; bases not matched to a gene: 6. Per the germline V gene, CDR1 is SGHAT and CDR2 is FQNNGV. The CDR3 DNA reads TGTGCCAGCAGAACGGGACAGTTAAACACTGAAGCTTTCTTT. Translation: CASRTGQLNTEAFF.